These T cell receptor beta chains were read from a single sample in a study of cytomegalovirus exposure and HLA in healthy donors. TCRdb's copy holds only in-frame clones and misses some; the assay was immunoSEQ multiplex PCR. The sample carries approximately 190,000 clones, 82% recorded once. Specimen: PBMCs. These receptors were obtained from a woman under 30 in good health and CMV-seronegative. The CDR3 runs from the conserved cysteine through the conserved F or W. A D gene is named only where the DNA matches it firmly. Expanded clones get a size class; other rows say once, few or many, or leave the size out.

j_call | clone_size | cdr3_length | v_call | d_call | cdr3_aa | cdr3_nt
TRBJ2-1 | - | 16 | TRBV19 | TRBD2 | CASSRTSGSSYNEQFF | TGTGCCAGTAGTAGGACTAGCGGGAGCTCCTACAATGAGCAGTTCTTC
TRBJ2-7 | few | 15 | TRBV5-4 | TRBD1 | CASSLSGTASYEQYF | TGTGCCAGCAGCTTGTCCGGGACAGCCTCCTACGAGCAGTACTTC
TRBJ1-1 | - | 15 | TRBV19 | - | CASSRGGAPGTEAFF | TGTGCCAGTAGTAGAGGGGGGGCCCCGGGCACTGAAGCTTTCTTT
TRBJ2-5 | - | 14 | TRBV29-1 | TRBD2 | CSLYGGRAGQTQYF | TGCAGCCTCTACGGCGGGAGGGCGGGTCAGACCCAGTACTTC
TRBJ2-6 | - | 14 | TRBV6-5 | - | CASSYSGGTNVLTF | TGTGCCAGCAGTTACTCGGGGGGAACCAACGTCCTGACTTTC
TRBJ2-7 | - | 14 | TRBV6-1 | - | CASSDAGRYYEQYF | TGTGCCAGCAGTGATGCGGGGCGGTACTACGAGCAGTACTTC
TRBJ2-5 | - | 15 | TRBV9 | - | CASSVEPWAQETQYF | TGTGCCAGCAGCGTAGAGCCGTGGGCTCAAGAGACCCAGTACTTC
TRBJ1-1 | - | 13 | TRBV2 | TRBD1 | CASWETTGRGAFF | TGTGCCAGCTGGGAAACGACAGGGCGAGGAGCTTTCTTT
TRBJ1-1 | - | 13 | TRBV5-1 | - | CASSFLSGTEAFF | TGCGCCAGCAGCTTTCTGTCGGGCACTGAAGCTTTCTTT
TRBJ1-1 | - | 15 | TRBV5-1 | - | CASRLAAGAGAEAFF | TGCGCCAGCAGGCTGGCCGCGGGGGCGGGGGCTGAAGCTTTCTTT
TRBJ2-3 | - | 16 | TRBV7-2 | TRBD2 | CASSSGLAGGADTQYF | TGTGCCAGCAGCTCGGGACTAGCGGGAGGCGCAGATACGCAGTATTTT
TRBJ2-2 | - | 17 | TRBV5-1 | TRBD1 | CASSPWDSNTDTGELFF | TGCGCCAGCAGCCCCTGGGACAGCAATACCGACACCGGGGAGCTGTTTTTT
TRBJ1-1 | - | 14 | TRBV28 | - | CASTIADSNTEAFF | TGTGCCAGCACCATAGCAGATTCCAACACTGAAGCTTTCTTT
TRBJ2-1 | - | 16 | TRBV6-4 | TRBD1 | CASSDLRDRGFDEQFF | TGTGCCAGCAGTGACCTCCGGGACAGGGGATTCGATGAGCAGTTCTTC
TRBJ2-7 | - | 16 | TRBV6-6 | TRBD2 | CASSPGSGRVTYEQYF | TGTGCCAGCAGTCCTGGTAGCGGGAGGGTGACCTACGAGCAGTACTTC
TRBJ1-6 | - | 15 | TRBV7-9 | - | CASSLSTGANSPLHF | TGTGCCAGCAGCTTATCGACAGGAGCTAATTCACCCCTCCACTTT
TRBJ1-2 | - | 17 | TRBV10-3 | TRBD1 | CAISEGTGGGIAKGYTF | TGTGCCATCAGTGAAGGGACAGGGGGCGGAATTGCGAAGGGCTACACCTTC
TRBJ2-7 | - | 14 | TRBV19 | TRBD1 | CASSQGAGSYEQYF | TGTGCCAGTTCGCAGGGGGCGGGATCCTACGAGCAGTACTTC
TRBJ1-2 | - | 16 | TRBV27 | TRBD1 | CASSLSRDSLNYGYTF | TGTGCCAGCAGTTTATCTCGGGACAGCTTAAACTATGGCTACACCTTC
TRBJ2-1 | once | 15 | TRBV7-8 | - | CASSLVGGGFYEQFF | TGTGCCAGCAGCTTAGTGGGAGGAGGGTTCTATGAGCAGTTCTTC
TRBJ1-6 | - | 15 | TRBV27 | TRBD1 | CASSSPGQGSSPLHF | TGTGCCAGCAGTTCCCCGGGACAGGGGTCTTCACCCCTCCACTTT
TRBJ1-1 | few | 12 | TRBV28 | - | CASSLRTTEAFF | TGTGCCAGCAGTCTGAGGACTACTGAAGCTTTCTTT
TRBJ2-7 | - | 16 | TRBV18 | - | CASSGGTPGQSYEQYF | TGTGCCAGCTCAGGGGGGACTCCGGGACAGTCCTACGAGCAGTACTTC
TRBJ2-5 | - | 12 | TRBV11-2 | - | CASSLDRQGLHF | TGTGCCAGCAGCTTAGATAGGCAGGGATTACACTTC
TRBJ2-3 | - | 13 | TRBV29-1 | - | CSVEAPTGDTQYF | TGCAGCGTTGAGGCCCCAACGGGAGATACGCAGTATTTT